The 27 T cell receptor beta chains presented below share a single source sample, sequenced in a study of a mutant IDH1 vaccine in newly diagnosed glioma. The repertoire was sequenced with immunoSEQ multiplex PCR; TCRdb's copy has only in-frame clones and lacks some. This sample yields over 55,000 clones, of which about nine tenths are seen a single time; 1.5% to 2% belongs to the top ten. No antigens are known for them. Time point given: week 11, during vaccination. Every vaccination contained 300 ug of the mutant IDH1 20-mer peptide and was paired with topical imiquimod. The specimen comprised PBMCs, sampled from a glioma patient whose treatment included an IDH1 peptide vaccine. These receptors came from a man in his forties with glioma.

Only a few counts were recorded for this clone. V usage is TRBV4-2 and J usage is TRBJ2-3; a possible D gene is TRBD2 (5 bases). The CDR3 contains 14 residues. Germline assignment: CDR1 LGHNA and CDR2 YNFKEQ. V lost 0 bases and J lost 4, with 8 bases in between. The DNA of the CDR3 is TGTGCCAGCAGCCAAGATTCGGGGTCAGATACGCAGTATTTT. Translation: CASSQDSGSDTQYF.

The chain recombines TRBV18 with TRBJ2-1; possibly TRBD2 for D (5 bases). Germline V gene data show CDR1 as KGHSH and CDR2 as LQKENI. CDR3 length: 16 residues. V shed 2 bases and J shed 3 bases, with 14 bases lying between them. The CDR3 loop is CASSPNGLGRYNEQFF. The CDR3 DNA reads TGTGCCAGCTCACCAAACGGACTTGGACGCTACAATGAGCAGTTCTTC.

J is TRBJ2-7 and V is TRBV2; tentatively, D is TRBD1 (6 bases). The CDR3 consists of 13 residues. The V gene's germline CDR1 is SNHLY and CDR2 FYNNEI. V gave up 4 bases and J gave up 7 bases, with 14 bases separating them. The CDR3 DNA follows: TGTGCCAGCAGTGTTCAACAGGGCCTGGAGCAGTACGTC. It yields the protein CASSVQQGLEQYV.

The V and J genes are TRBV6-5 and TRBJ2-7; 7 bases agree with TRBD1. The CDR3 runs 15 residues. V was clipped by 6 bases and J by 3 bases; unmatched bases: 11. Per the germline V gene, CDR1 is MNHEY and CDR2 is SVGAGI. The CDR3 DNA sequence: TGTGCCAGCAGCCGCTGGGGACAGCTAATCTACGAGCAGTACTTC. It is translated as CASSRWGQLIYEQYF.

The chain is built from TRBV29-1 and TRBJ1-2; no firm D call. There are 12 residues in the CDR3. Germline assignment: CDR1 SQVTM and CDR2 ANQGSEA. Trimming left V 4 bases short and J 6 bases short, with 12 bases between. The DNA of the CDR3 is TGCAGCGTTGGGGCCCAGAGTCATGGCTACACCTTC. It encodes CSVGAQSHGYTF. Based on the CDR3 plus reference TRBV29-1 and TRBJ1-2, the full variable domain is SAVISQKPSRDICQRGTSLTIQCQVDSQVTMMFWYRQQPGQSLTLIATANQGSEATYESGFVIDKFPISRPNLTFSTLTVSNMSPEDSSIYLCSVGAQSHGYTFGSGTRLTVV.

The chain uses TRBV27 and TRBJ1-4; maybe TRBD1 (6 bases). This CDR3 contains 15 residues. The V end was cut by 5 bases, the J end by 8 bases, with 18 bases between. CDR1 is MNHEY and CDR2 is SMNVEV in the germline V gene (reference sequence). The CDR3 region is CASSQTQGIGEKLFF. DNA for the CDR3: TGTGCCAGCAGTCAAACACAGGGAATAGGGGAAAAACTGTTTTTT.

The rearrangement joins TRBV5-1 to TRBJ2-1, with 7 bases matching TRBD2. Trimming at V came to 6 bases and at J to 5 bases, leaving 5 bases not matched to a gene. The CDR3 contains 13 residues. CDR1 SGHRS and CDR2 YFSETQ come from the germline V gene. The CDR3: CASKTSKHNEQFF. For the CDR3, the DNA is TGCGCCAGCAAGACTAGCAAACACAATGAGCAGTTCTTC.

The CDR3 spells CASSIDVGLFKFF. In DNA form, the CDR3 reads TGTGCCAGTAGTATAGATGTCGGACTATTCAAGTTCTTC. J is TRBJ2-1 and V is TRBV19; a weak D match, TRBD2 (6 bases). Germline loops: CDR1 LNHDA, CDR2 SQIVND (reference sequence). The V end lost 0 bases, the J end lost 14 bases, and 14 bases lay between the germline ends. CDR3 length: 13 residues.

The chain uses TRBV5-4 and TRBJ2-7; TRBD1 agrees at 7 bases. Losses at the gene ends were 4 bases for V and 5 bases for J; bases not matched to a gene: 9. The CDR3 has 14 residues. Germline V gene data show CDR1 as SGHNT and CDR2 as YYREEE (reference sequence). CDR3 coding DNA: TGTGCCAGCAGCCTCACCAAGGACAGGAACGAGCAGTACTTC. Translated: CASSLTKDRNEQYF.

This clone was seen more than once but under ten times. The gene calls are TRBV4-1 and TRBJ2-5; D might be TRBD2 (6 bases). Trimming took 3 bases from V and 5 from J, leaving 16 bases between them. CDR1 and CDR2 from the germline V gene are MGHRA and YSYEKL. CDR3 length equals 15 residues. This CDR3 reads CASSHPGAGKETQYF. CDR3 nucleotides: TGCGCCAGCAGCCACCCCGGGGCGGGGAAGGAGACCCAGTACTTC.

The chain employs TRBV2 and TRBJ1-6; 7 nucleotides match TRBD1. The length of the CDR3 is 14 residues. The V and J ends lost 2 bases and 10 bases, in that order; junction bases with no gene match: 5. Germline V gene sequence: CDR1 SNHLY, CDR2 FYNNEI. The DNA for the CDR3 is TGTGCCAGCAGTGAAAGGACAGGACAATCACCCCTCCACTTT. It translates to CASSERTGQSPLHF.

V and J are TRBV18 and TRBJ1-2; 12 bases match TRBD1. CDR1 and CDR2 from the germline V gene are KGHSH and LQKENI. CDR3 length: 14 amino acids. V lost 6 bases to trimming and J lost 7 bases; unmatched junction nucleotides: 6. The CDR3 is CASSPGTGGSGYTF. In nucleotides, the CDR3 is TGTGCCAGCTCCCCCGGGACAGGGGGCAGTGGCTACACCTTC. Drawing the rest from reference TRBV18 and TRBJ1-2, the complete variable domain is NAGVMQNPRHLVRRRGQEARLRCSPMKGHSHVYWYRQLPEEGLKFMVYLQKENIIDESGMPKERFSAEFPKEGPSILRIQQVVRGDSAAYFCASSPGTGGSGYTFGSGTRLTVV.

This chain connects TRBV6-6 to TRBJ2-3; D is possibly TRBD1 (7 bases). Trimming took off 4 bases at V and 2 bases at J, with 16 bases between the two ends. This CDR3 has 16 amino acids. Germline CDR1 is MNHNY and CDR2 is SVGAGI (reference sequence). The CDR3 reads CASSLARGAVTDTQYF. The CDR3 DNA reads TGTGCCAGCAGTTTGGCCAGGGGGGCTGTCACAGATACGCAGTATTTT.

This clone occurred once. V and J are TRBV27 and TRBJ1-2; no reliable D call. Germline CDR1 reads MNHEY; CDR2 reads SMNVEV (reference sequence). The V gene lost 2 bases and the J gene lost 4 bases, with 8 bases spanning the gap. The CDR3 contains 13 residues. In DNA, the CDR3 is TGTGCCAGCAGTTTACGGGCGGCCTATGGCTACACCTTC. Its translation: CASSLRAAYGYTF.

This chain joins TRBV29-1 and TRBJ2-5; D is perhaps TRBD2 (7 bases). Trimming took 0 bases from V and 3 from J, leaving 23 bases between them. Per germline, CDR1 SQVTM and CDR2 ANQGSEA. The CDR3 is made up of 18 amino acids. The CDR3 protein is CSVEDLEGLGGDEETQYF. The CDR3 DNA reads TGCAGCGTTGAAGATCTCGAGGGATTAGGGGGGGATGAAGAGACCCAGTACTTC. Combining the CDR3 with reference TRBV29-1 and TRBJ2-5 gives the whole variable domain SAVISQKPSRDICQRGTSLTIQCQVDSQVTMMFWYRQQPGQSLTLIATANQGSEATYESGFVIDKFPISRPNLTFSTLTVSNMSPEDSSIYLCSVEDLEGLGGDEETQYFGPGTRLLVL.

This sequence joins TRBV28 and TRBJ2-4; no reliable D call. Germline assignment: CDR1 MDHEN and CDR2 SYDVKM. The V end lost 1 base, the J end lost 2 bases, and 15 bases lay between the germline ends. CDR3 size: 17 residues. The CDR3 is CASSLFGLRVTKNIQYF. The CDR3 region has the DNA TGTGCCAGCAGTTTATTCGGGCTAAGAGTCACCAAAAACATTCAGTACTTC.

The chain joins TRBV7-9 to TRBJ2-5; 14 bases agree with TRBD2. CDR3 length equals 16 residues. The V gene's germline CDR1 is SEHNR and CDR2 FQNEAQ (reference sequence). Trimming removed 3 bases from V and 5 bases from J; junction bases left unmatched: 5. This CDR3 reads CASSLGLAGDGETQYF. DNA for the CDR3: TGTGCCAGCAGCTTGGGACTAGCGGGAGACGGGGAGACCCAGTACTTC. The variable domain in full, with the rest retrieved from reference TRBV7-9 and TRBJ2-5, is DTGVSQNPRHKITKRGQNVTFRCDPISEHNRLYWYRQTLGQGPEFLTYFQNEAQLEKSRLLSDRFSAERPKGSFSTLEIQRTEQGDSAMYLCASSLGLAGDGETQYFGPGTRLLVL.

The chain recombines TRBV28 with TRBJ2-1, with D perhaps matching TRBD1 or TRBD2 (5 bases each). Germline V gene data show CDR1 as MDHEN and CDR2 as SYDVKM. Deletions cut 5 bases from V and 10 bases from J, with 15 bases between. The CDR3 sequence is 13 residues long. CDR3 residues: CASSPRGRREQFF. Written as DNA, the CDR3 is TGTGCCAGCAGTCCCCGGGGACGACGGGAGCAGTTCTTC.

This clone was observed a single time. V usage is TRBV19 and J usage is TRBJ2-2, with TRBD2 matching over 12 bases. Trimming at V came to 2 bases and at J to 7 bases, leaving 11 bases not matched to a gene. Germline CDR1 and CDR2: LNHDA and SQIVND (reference sequence). This CDR3 contains 18 residues. The CDR3 DNA is TGTGCCAGTAGTATATTTTCACTAGCGGGAGGCCAGGGCGGGGAGCTGTTTTTT. Encoded protein: CASSIFSLAGGQGGELFF.

This clone occurred once. This chain uses TRBV6-6 with TRBJ2-7; 8 bases align to TRBD1. The CDR3 consists of 15 residues. Germline V gene lookup returns CDR1 MNHNY and CDR2 SVGAGI (reference sequence). After removal of 6 bases from V and 6 bases from J, the junction contained 13 bases not matched to a gene. CDR3 bases: TGTGCCAGCAGCACCGCCGGGACAGGCAACCCCGAGCAGTACTTC. Translation: CASSTAGTGNPEQYF.

The chain combines TRBV28 with TRBJ2-3, with unresolved D. V lost 6 bases and J lost 0, with 13 bases in between. The CDR3 spans 15 residues. Looked up from germline, CDR1 is MDHEN and CDR2 is SYDVKM. The CDR3 coding sequence is TGTGCCAGCAGCACCCTCGTCACTAGCACAGATACGCAGTATTTT. It codes for CASSTLVTSTDTQYF.

This chain uses TRBV7-6 with TRBJ1-1; D perhaps matches TRBD1 (5 bases). This CDR3 has 16 residues. Trimming left V 0 bases short and J 1 base short, with 12 bases between. Germline-derived CDR1 and CDR2 are SGHVS and FNYEAQ. As DNA, the CDR3 is TGTGCCAGCAGCTTAGCTTTCTACAGGACGAACACTGAAGCTTTCTTT. This gives the protein CASSLAFYRTNTEAFF.

V is TRBV6-5 and J is TRBJ1-1; TRBD1 might be the D (5 bases). Germline loops: CDR1 MNHEY, CDR2 SVGAGI. This CDR3 is 16 amino acids long. V lost 0 bases, J lost 5 bases, and 16 bases lay in between. The CDR3 nucleotides read TGTGCCAGCAGTTACTCCTACCTAGGGGATCGAACTGAAGCTTTCTTT. Protein: CASSYSYLGDRTEAFF.

The chain carries TRBV5-1 and TRBJ1-2; D call uncertain. Looked up from germline, CDR1 is SGHRS and CDR2 is YFSETQ. The CDR3 sequence is 18 residues long. V dropped 4 bases and J dropped 4 bases, with 26 bases sitting between them. The CDR3 is CASSPVPSGLLVPYGYTF. CDR3 DNA sequence: TGCGCCAGCAGCCCTGTCCCTAGTGGGCTGCTAGTGCCCTATGGCTACACCTTC.

The chain carries TRBV28 and TRBJ1-2; D uncertain. CDR1 is MDHEN and CDR2 is SYDVKM in the germline V gene. This CDR3 has 14 amino acids. Trimming left V 4 bases short and J 8 bases short, with 17 bases between. The CDR3 DNA follows: TGTGCCAGCAGTTATCCCGGGCCCGGGGTCGGCTACACCTTC. Translating gives CASSYPGPGVGYTF.

V is TRBV6-1 and J is TRBJ1-2; D is possibly TRBD1 (6 bases). Germline lookup yields CDR1 MNHNS and CDR2 SASEGT. The CDR3 is 15 amino acids. The V end lost 5 bases, the J end lost 7 bases, and 20 bases lay between the germline ends. CDR3 sequence reads: CASSPGTTLGGGYTF. For the CDR3, the DNA is TGTGCCAGCAGTCCCGGGACAACCCTGGGGGGTGGCTACACCTTC.

V is TRBV7-2 and J is TRBJ2-5; TRBD1 is a possible D gene (6 bases). Germline CDR1 and CDR2: SGHTA and FQGNSA. The CDR3 spans 13 residues. The germline V and J ends were trimmed by 6 bases and 2 bases, with 10 bases remaining between them. The CDR3: CASRGTGQETQYF. CDR3 nucleotides: TGTGCCAGCAGGGGTACAGGGCAAGAGACCCAGTACTTC.